The 20 T cell receptor beta chains in this list originate from one sample, sequenced in a study of T cells expressing NK-cell markers. With the 5' RACE reads reprocessed, TCRdb shows one record per CDR3 protein and no DNA. The repertoire shows 550,000 or so distinct CDR3 sequences; the top ten hold roughly 3.4%. Sequenced input: blood T cells: a sorted CD56 or NKG2C T cell subset, CD4+ or CD8+ T cells, or bulk PBMC T cells (not recorded which). All receptors derive from a man aged 18 to 30 in good health.

The chain combines TRBV12-3 or TRBV12-4 with TRBJ2-3; the TRBD2 assignment by TCRdb is unverifiable without DNA. The CDR3 spans 15 residues. The CDR3 loop reads CASTELAGAPDTQYF.

This chain joins TRBV11-2 and TRBJ2-1; the D call of TRBD2 rests on TCRdb alone, since no DNA is present to check it. The CDR3 sequence is 16 residues long. CDR1 and CDR2 from the germline V gene are SGHAT and FQNNGV. The CDR3 spells CASSFLAGGGGNEQFF.

The gene calls are TRBV4-3 and TRBJ2-1; TCRdb's D call, TRBD1, is unchecked because there is no DNA. Germline V gene data show CDR1 as LGHNA and CDR2 as YSLEER. The CDR3 loop spans 15 amino acids. The CDR3 here is CASSQDPRQGSEQFF.

The chain employs TRBV5-5 and TRBJ1-1; the TCRdb D gene call, TRBD1, has no DNA to confirm it. CDR1 SGHKS and CDR2 YYEKEE come from the germline V gene (reference sequence). This CDR3 has 15 residues. The CDR3 spells CASTLNRGGGTEAFF.

The chain is built from TRBV27 and TRBJ2-3. This CDR3 comprises 15 residues. CDR1 and CDR2 (germline): MNHEY, SMNVEV (reference sequence). This CDR3 reads CASSFSGLPPDTQYF.

The rearrangement joins TRBV28 to TRBJ1-4; TCRdb names TRBD1, which stays unverified in the absence of DNA. The CDR3 loop spans 14 amino acids. CDR1 and CDR2 from the germline V gene are MDHEN and SYDVKM. The CDR3 loop is CASSFSGSNEKLFF.

The V call is TRBV12-3 or TRBV12-4, the J call TRBJ2-7. CDR3 size: 11 residues. The CDR3 spells CASAEFYEQYF.

The rearrangement joins TRBV30 to TRBJ2-1; TCRdb names TRBD2, which stays unverified in the absence of DNA. The CDR3 spans 15 residues. The germline CDR1 and CDR2 sequences are GTSNPN and SVGIG (reference sequence). This CDR3 is CAWTAGTRAFDEQFF.

This chain uses TRBV20-1 with TRBJ2-3; TCRdb outputs TRBD2, but without DNA this stays unchecked. Looked up from germline, CDR1 is DFQATT and CDR2 is SNEGSKA (reference sequence). CDR3 size: 16 residues. CDR3 residues: CSAAPSGTSGTDTQYF.

This chain links TRBV7-8 with TRBJ1-5; with no DNA, the TCRdb D assignment of TRBD1 cannot be verified. The V gene's germline CDR1 is SGHVS and CDR2 FQNEAQ. The CDR3 has 16 residues. This CDR3 is CASSRLGTGGWQPQHF. Together with reference TRBV7-8 and TRBJ1-5, the CDR3 gives the full variable domain: GAGVSQSPRYKVAKRGQDVALRCDPISGHVSLFWYQQALGQGPEFLTYFQNEAQLDKSGLPSDRFFAERPEGSVSTLKIQRTQQEDSAVYLCASSRLGTGGWQPQHFGDGTRLSIL.

V and J are TRBV6-2 or TRBV6-3 and TRBJ2-1; no DNA is available, so the TRBD2 call from TCRdb remains unchecked. The CDR3 has 16 residues. CDR1 and CDR2 from the germline V gene are MNHEY and SVGEGT. CDR3 amino acids: CASSYLAGGPMDEQFF.

This chain links TRBV7-9 with TRBJ2-7; the D gene TCRdb calls, TRBD1, cannot be checked with no DNA. CDR1 and CDR2 from the germline V gene are SEHNR and FQNEAQ (reference sequence). The CDR3 contains 15 residues. The CDR3 sequence: CASSLGHNRAHEQYF.

This chain joins TRBV15 and TRBJ2-5; TCRdb designates TRBD1, a call that cannot be tested without DNA. The germline gives CDR1 LNHNV, CDR2 YYDKDF (reference sequence). The CDR3 is 14 residues long. The CDR3 region is CATSHGQGGETQYF.

The chain employs TRBV6-5 and TRBJ1-5; TCRdb designates TRBD1, a call that cannot be tested without DNA. Germline assignment: CDR1 MNHEY and CDR2 SVGAGI. This CDR3 contains 14 residues. This CDR3 reads CASSYKGRIQPQHF.

The chain couples TRBV11-1 to TRBJ2-1; TCRdb indicates TRBD2, and absent DNA this call remains unverified. Germline CDR1 SGHAT, CDR2 FQDESV (reference sequence). The CDR3 consists of 20 residues. CDR3 sequence: CASTSGISGFPQSSYNEQFF.

The chain combines TRBV7-8 with TRBJ2-3; with no DNA, the TCRdb D assignment of TRBD1 cannot be verified. Germline CDR1 and CDR2: SGHVS and FQNEAQ. The CDR3 is 18 residues long. CDR3 loop: CASSPGSRDRASTDTQYF.

The CDR3 region is CASWDRGTDTQYF. The V call is TRBV19, the J call TRBJ2-3; without DNA, the TCRdb call of TRBD1 cannot be checked. This CDR3 has 13 residues. Germline-derived CDR1 and CDR2 are LNHDA and SQIVND (reference sequence).

The chain is built from TRBV12-3 or TRBV12-4 and TRBJ2-7. The CDR3 spans 16 residues. CDR3 loop: CASSLSVGQGTHEQYF.

J is TRBJ2-1 and V is TRBV20-1; TCRdb's D gene call, TRBD2, goes unchecked for lack of DNA. The CDR3 contains 14 residues. CDR1 and CDR2 (germline): DFQATT, SNEGSKA (reference sequence). The chain's CDR3 is CSALAGGGNNEQFF.

The chain employs TRBV5-5 and TRBJ2-5; TCRdb proposes TRBD1, but this gene call is untestable without DNA. Looked up from germline, CDR1 is SGHKS and CDR2 is YYEKEE (reference sequence). The CDR3 length is 16 residues. The CDR3 sequence: CASSNGQGLDLETQYF.